Listed here are 26 T cell receptor beta chains from one sample, sequenced in a study of persistence of HIV-infected CD4 T cells. The immunoSEQ assay was version 4, run in survey mode. Repertoires were generated with immunoSEQ multiplex PCR, while TCRdb's copy carries only in-frame clones and drops some. The table records just under 65,000 clones, 65% to 80% of them present only once. Their antigens remain unidentified. The stimulus was an HIV-1 Gag 15-mer peptide pool, about 1.1 ug/peptide/mL. CD40L/CD69 double-negative CD45RO-high memory CD4+ T cells were collected. The sample was CD4+ T cells sorted from PBMCs after roughly 17-hour stimulation, taken from a patient who received antiretroviral therapy. These receptors were taken from an adult man with HIV who was CMV-seropositive.

This clone was seen more than once but under ten times. V usage is TRBV6-1 and J usage is TRBJ1-2; TRBD1 might be the D (6 bases). The CDR3 consists of 13 residues. V lost 3 bases to trimming and J lost 6 bases, with 11 bases between them. Germline values: CDR1 MNHNS, CDR2 SASEGT. The CDR3 loop is CASSDQGRDGYTF. CDR3 coding DNA: TGTGCCAGCAGTGATCAGGGGAGGGATGGCTACACCTTC.

The rearrangement joins TRBV10-3 to TRBJ2-3; D gene ambiguous. The CDR3 contains 11 residues. The V gene's germline CDR1 is ENHRY and CDR2 SYGVKD. Trimming stripped 11 bases from V and 5 bases from J, with 11 bases between. CDR3 in amino acids: CAVSTRDTQYF. CDR3 bases: TGTGCCGTTTCTACTCGAGATACGCAGTATTTT.

The chain uses TRBV21-1 and TRBJ1-1. TRBV21-1 is noted as a pseudogene. This CDR3 is 11 amino acids long. CDR3 region: CASSSDTEAFF. The CDR3 DNA sequence: TGTGCCAGCAGCTCGGACACTGAAGCTTTCTTT.

The chain links TRBV4-1 to TRBJ2-3; the match to TRBD1 covers 8 bases. The V gene end was trimmed by 6 bases and the J gene end by 2 bases; junction bases not matched to a gene: 7. The CDR3 has 15 residues. Germline V gene data show CDR1 as MGHRA and CDR2 as YSYEKL. Written as DNA, the CDR3 is TGCGCCAGCAGGTCTACAGGGGGTTCCACAGATACGCAGTATTTT. It yields the protein CASRSTGGSTDTQYF.

V gene TRBV28 combines with J gene TRBJ1-5, with D hard to call. The CDR3 sequence is 12 residues long. CDR1 is MDHEN and CDR2 is SYDVKM in the germline V gene. Trimming left V 6 bases short and J 3 bases short, with 6 bases between. The DNA of the CDR3 is TGTGCCAGCAGAGGGCCCAATCAGCCCCAGCATTTT. This translates into CASRGPNQPQHF.

The rearrangement links TRBV21-1 to TRBJ1-3; the table assigns TRBD1, which was not confirmed against the DNA. TRBV21-1 is a documented pseudogene. The CDR3 runs to 15 residues. The CDR3 bases are TGTGCAAACCAAGATATCTTTGACAGGGTTAACACCATATATTTT. Residues: CANQDIFDRVNTIYF.

This clone was seen only a few times. V gene TRBV5-1 combines with J gene TRBJ1-4; tentatively, D is TRBD1 (5 bases). With 1 base removed from V and 4 bases from J, the gap between germline ends came to 11 bases. CDR1 and CDR2 from the germline V gene are SGHRS and YFSETQ. The CDR3 runs to 15 residues. The CDR3 sequence: CASSLTGADNEKLFF. CDR3 DNA: TGCGCCAGCAGCTTGACCGGGGCCGATAATGAAAAACTGTTTTTT.

The V gene is TRBV6-1, the J gene TRBJ2-7; no clear D gene. The CDR3 extends over 13 amino acids. The ends were cut back, 3 bases at V and 6 bases at J, with 12 bases in the middle. Looked up from germline, CDR1 is MNHNS and CDR2 is SASEGT. This CDR3 reads CASSDRFKGEQYF. The DNA of the CDR3 is TGTGCCAGCAGTGACAGGTTCAAGGGCGAGCAGTACTTC.

This chain links TRBV19 with TRBJ1-6; possible D gene TRBD1, 5 bases. V lost 2 bases and J lost 3, with 11 bases in between. The germline gives CDR1 LNHDA, CDR2 SQIVND (reference sequence). This CDR3 spans 16 amino acids. In DNA, the CDR3 is TGTGCCAGTAGTATATCGCAGGGAAGCTATAATTCACCCCTCCACTTT. Encoded protein: CASSISQGSYNSPLHF.

The chain couples TRBV27 to TRBJ1-1; 8 bases match TRBD1. The germline V gene has CDR1 MNHEY and CDR2 SMNVEV (reference sequence). There are 17 residues in the CDR3. V lost 0 bases, J lost 6 bases, and 12 bases stayed unmatched. The CDR3 nucleotides are TGTGCCAGCAGTTTATCACGCCCAGGGGGCAATAGGGCTGAAGCTTTCTTT. Amino acid sequence: CASSLSRPGGNRAEAFF.

This clone came up once. The V gene is TRBV3-1 (or the pseudogene TRBV3-2), the J gene TRBJ1-5, with D possibly matching TRBD1 (5 bases). Trimming pared 4 bases from V and 3 bases from J, leaving 13 bases between. From germline, CDR1 is LGHDT and CDR2 YNNKEL (reference sequence). CDR3 length: 15 residues. CDR3: CASSLSGLLNQPQHF. DNA of the CDR3: TGTGCCAGCAGCCTTTCGGGACTTCTCAATCAGCCCCAGCATTTT.

The chain joins TRBV28 to TRBJ2-2; TRBD2 matches 13 bases. J was trimmed by 7 bases and V by 8 bases; bases with no gene match: 7. The germline gives CDR1 MDHEN, CDR2 SYDVKM. This CDR3 region has 15 residues. The chain's CDR3 is CASEGLAGKIGELFF. CDR3 nucleotide sequence: TGTGCCAGCGAGGGACTAGCGGGGAAAATCGGGGAGCTGTTTTTT.

The chain couples TRBV9 to TRBJ1-4; D gene unclear. With 0 bases removed from V and 3 bases from J, the gap between germline ends came to 9 bases. Germline-derived CDR1 and CDR2 are SGDLS and YYNGEE. The CDR3 is made up of 15 amino acids. This CDR3 is CASSVDQRANEKLFF. In DNA form, the CDR3 reads TGTGCCAGCAGCGTAGATCAAAGGGCTAATGAAAAACTGTTTTTT.

The sample holds a few counts of this clone. The chain recombines TRBV7-8 with TRBJ1-5; no reliable D call. Germline loops: CDR1 SGHVS, CDR2 FQNEAQ. The CDR3 length is 14 residues. V lost 5 bases to trimming and J lost 3 bases, with 11 bases between them. CDR3 bases: TGTGCCAGCAGCCGAGGGAATTTCAATCAGCCCCAGCATTTT. Translating gives CASSRGNFNQPQHF.

This chain uses TRBV30 with TRBJ1-6; D not certain. This CDR3 is 14 amino acids long. V was pared by 0 bases and J by 8 bases, with 11 bases between. Germline CDR1 and CDR2: GTSNPN and SVGIG (reference sequence). The CDR3 loop reads CAWSVPATYSPLHF. For the CDR3, the DNA is TGTGCCTGGAGTGTACCAGCGACTTATTCACCCCTCCACTTT.

This clone was observed a few times. The chain has TRBV19 and TRBJ1-1; 9 bases map to TRBD1. The CDR3 length is 14 residues. The V gene's germline CDR1 is LNHDA and CDR2 SQIVND (reference sequence). J lost 4 bases, V lost 9 bases, and 9 bases had no gene match. The CDR3 loop is CASRDRGRSTEAFF. The DNA for the CDR3 is TGTGCCAGCCGAGACAGGGGGAGGAGCACTGAAGCTTTCTTT.

This chain links TRBV24-1 with TRBJ1-1; 8 positions agree with TRBD1. Unmatched junction bases numbered 6, after V lost 9 bases and J lost 7 bases. The CDR3 has 12 amino acids. Germline V gives CDR1 KGHDR, CDR2 SFDVKD. This CDR3 is CATGQGKGEAFF. The CDR3 DNA reads as TGTGCCACCGGACAGGGTAAGGGTGAAGCTTTCTTT.

This sequence joins TRBV6-1 and TRBJ1-2; no clear D. CDR1 MNHNS and CDR2 SASEGT come from the germline V gene. The CDR3 consists of 15 residues. Trimming shortened V by 2 bases and J by 0 bases, and 10 bases separated the two germline ends. In DNA, the CDR3 is TGTGCCAGCAGTGAATATGTGTTAGCTAACTATGGCTACACCTTC. It codes for CASSEYVLANYGYTF.

This clone showed up just once. The chain employs TRBV6-5 and TRBJ1-6; TRBD1 matches 9 bases. The junction had 1 base not matched to a gene; V was cut back by 2 bases and J by 8 bases. The CDR3 is made up of 14 amino acids. The germline V gene has CDR1 MNHEY and CDR2 SVGAGI. CDR3: CASSYRDRDSPLHF. In DNA, the CDR3 is TGTGCCAGCAGTTACCGGGACAGGGATTCACCCCTCCACTTT.

In DNA, the CDR3 is TGTGCCACCAGTGACAGACCCGACAAGTGGCTGGCCACAGATACGCAGTATTTT. Translation gives CATSDRPDKWLATDTQYF. The V call is TRBV24-1, the J call TRBJ2-3; D gene unclear. CDR3 length: 18 residues. Trimming left V 4 bases short and J 2 bases short, with 21 bases between. CDR1 is KGHDR and CDR2 is SFDVKD in the germline V gene.

This clone showed up just a few times. CDR3 region: CASSQGSNTEAFF. In nucleotides, the CDR3 is TGTGCCAGCAGCCAAGGGTCGAACACTGAAGCTTTCTTT. The chain carries TRBV3-1 (or the pseudogene TRBV3-2) and TRBJ1-1; D remains ambiguous. The CDR3 runs to 13 residues. V lost 1 base, J lost 1 base, and 4 bases lay in between. Germline CDR1 LGHDT, CDR2 YNNKEL (reference sequence).

The chain couples TRBV7-9 to TRBJ1-6; the D is unclear. CDR3 length equals 16 residues. Germline CDR1 is SEHNR and CDR2 is FQNEAQ (reference sequence). V lost 5 bases to trimming and J lost 4 bases, with 15 bases between them. The CDR3 spells CASSIGSGFYNSPLHF. CDR3 coding DNA: TGTGCCAGCAGCATCGGCAGCGGCTTTTATAATTCACCCCTCCACTTT.

The V and J genes are TRBV6-5 and TRBJ1-1; 10 nucleotides line up with TRBD1. V shed 2 bases and J 5 bases; nucleotides not matched to a gene: 5. This CDR3 is 15 amino acids long. Germline loops: CDR1 MNHEY, CDR2 SVGAGI. CDR3 nucleotide sequence: TGTGCCAGCAGTTACAAGACAGGGGGCTGGACTGAAGCTTTCTTT. It codes for CASSYKTGGWTEAFF.

This rearrangement joins TRBV19 to TRBJ1-2; D unresolved. Trimming took off 7 bases at V and 2 bases at J, with 5 bases between the two ends. The germline V gene encodes CDR1 LNHDA and CDR2 SQIVND (reference sequence). The CDR3 has 11 amino acids. CDR3 nucleotide sequence: TGTGCCAGTAATCAGAACTATGGCTACACCTTC. Protein: CASNQNYGYTF.

A few counts support this clone. This chain links TRBV2 with TRBJ1-1; a possible D gene is TRBD1 (5 bases). V was pared by 4 bases and J by 3 bases, with 12 bases between. The CDR3 is made up of 14 amino acids. The germline gives CDR1 SNHLY, CDR2 FYNNEI. The CDR3 DNA reads TGTGCCAGCAGTGTGGGGGGAAGGGACACTGAAGCTTTCTTT. It encodes CASSVGGRDTEAFF.

V gene TRBV5-1 combines with J gene TRBJ2-6; D may correspond to TRBD1 or TRBD2 (5 bases each). CDR3 length: 19 amino acids. V dropped 0 bases and J dropped 4 bases, with 20 bases sitting between them. The V gene's germline CDR1 is SGHRS and CDR2 YFSETQ. The CDR3 loop reads CASSLVGNYPGRGANVLTF. In DNA, the CDR3 is TGCGCCAGCAGCTTGGTAGGCAACTACCCGGGACGGGGGGCCAACGTCCTGACTTTC.